These 21 T cell receptor beta chains originate from one sample sequenced in a study of blood T cell repertoires in COVID-19. Profiled with immunoSEQ multiplex PCR; TCRdb holds only in-frame clones, not every one. The sample includes roughly 230,000 clones, 88% seen only once; the top ten take 1.7%. Source material: peripheral blood. These TCRs come from a man aged 65 to 85 with acute or convalescent COVID-19.

The V and J genes are TRBV7-2 and TRBJ1-1; possible D gene TRBD1, 5 bases. Germline V gene data show CDR1 as SGHTA and CDR2 as FQGNSA. The CDR3 covers 14 residues. V was pared by 3 bases and J by 6 bases, with 14 bases between. This chain's CDR3 is CASSLVQGVSEAFF. DNA for the CDR3: TGTGCCAGCAGCTTGGTCCAGGGTGTCTCTGAAGCTTTCTTT. Together with reference TRBV7-2 and TRBJ1-1, the CDR3 gives the full variable domain: GAGVSQSPSNKVTEKGKDVELRCDPISGHTALYWYRQSLGQGLEFLIYFQGNSAPDKSGLPSDRFSAERTGGSVSTLTIQRTQQEDSAVYLCASSLVQGVSEAFFGQGTRLTVV.

The chain carries TRBV5-4 and TRBJ2-7; 9 bases match TRBD2. The CDR3 contains 14 residues. The J segment lost 3 bases and the V segment lost 9 bases, leaving 10 bases of the junction unmatched. CDR1 and CDR2 (germline): SGHNT, YYREEE (reference sequence). The CDR3 protein is CAISLSGSRYEQYF. As DNA, the CDR3 is TGTGCCATTTCCCTTAGCGGGAGTCGCTACGAGCAGTACTTC.

The V gene is TRBV19, the J gene TRBJ1-3; tentatively, D is TRBD1 (5 bases). The germline CDR1 and CDR2 sequences are LNHDA and SQIVND (reference sequence). The CDR3 length is 14 residues. V dropped 3 bases and J dropped 9 bases, with 15 bases sitting between them. This CDR3 is CASSIDGTGGTIYF. The CDR3 DNA reads TGTGCCAGTAGTATTGACGGAACCGGGGGCACCATATATTTT.

V gene TRBV19 combines with J gene TRBJ2-7; the D is unclear. CDR1 and CDR2 from the germline V gene are LNHDA and SQIVND (reference sequence). V lost 5 bases and J lost 6, with 14 bases in between. The CDR3 covers 13 residues. As DNA, the CDR3 is TGTGCCAGTAGTCCCAAGGAGCGTGGCGAGCAGTACTTC. Protein sequence: CASSPKERGEQYF.

The chain is built from TRBV19 and TRBJ1-4; D is possibly TRBD1 (6 bases). Germline V gene lookup returns CDR1 LNHDA and CDR2 SQIVND (reference sequence). The germline V and J ends were trimmed by 10 bases and 8 bases, with 20 bases remaining between them. CDR3 length: 14 residues. The CDR3 DNA reads TGTGCCACGTGGGACACCAGCGGACGGGAAAAACTGTTTTTT. It codes for CATWDTSGREKLFF. Using reference TRBV19 and TRBJ1-4 for the parts outside the CDR3, the full variable domain is DGGITQSPKYLFRKEGQNVTLSCEQNLNHDAMYWYRQDPGQGLRLIYYSQIVNDFQKGDIAEGYSVSREKKESFPLTVTSAQKNPTAFYLCATWDTSGREKLFFGSGTQLSVL.

This rearrangement joins TRBV29-1 to TRBJ1-1, with D perhaps matching TRBD1 (6 bases). V was trimmed by 5 bases and J by 5 bases, leaving 15 bases between them. This CDR3 is built from 13 residues. Germline CDR1 reads SQVTM; CDR2 reads ANQGSEA. CDR3 nucleotide sequence: TGCAGCGTTCCGGACAGAAGGGAGACTGAAGCTTTCTTT. It specifies CSVPDRRETEAFF.

The chain employs TRBV28 and TRBJ1-2; D ambiguous. V was trimmed by 5 bases and J by 4 bases, leaving 8 bases between them. The CDR3 consists of 12 residues. From germline, CDR1 is MDHEN and CDR2 SYDVKM. CDR3: CASSPSVYGYTF. CDR3 DNA sequence: TGTGCCAGCAGTCCCTCGGTCTATGGCTACACCTTC.

This chain uses TRBV14 with TRBJ1-5; D not resolved. The CDR3 sequence is 13 residues long. Per the germline V gene, CDR1 is SGHDN and CDR2 is FVKESK. V was trimmed by 0 bases and J by 5 bases, leaving 5 bases between them. CDR3 loop: CASSQDPYQPQHF. CDR3 nucleotides: TGTGCCAGCAGCCAAGATCCTTATCAGCCCCAGCATTTT.

A single count supports this clone. The rearrangement joins TRBV30 to TRBJ1-1; TRBD1 is a possible D gene (5 bases). Trimming removed 4 bases from V and 1 base from J, with 10 bases in between. The CDR3 is made up of 13 amino acids. Germline V CDR1 and CDR2: GTSNPN, SVGIG (reference sequence). CDR3 coding DNA: TGTGCCTGGACTAACCAGGGGAACACTGAAGCTTTCTTT. Translation gives CAWTNQGNTEAFF.

The chain combines TRBV10-3 with TRBJ2-1; 7 bases align to TRBD2. The CDR3 covers 14 residues. J lost 12 bases, V lost 2 bases, and 10 bases had no gene match. Germline lookup yields CDR1 ENHRY and CDR2 SYGVKD. CDR3 protein: CAISELGGGSAQFF. For the CDR3, the DNA is TGTGCCATCAGTGAGCTGGGCGGGGGATCCGCGCAGTTCTTC.

J is TRBJ2-1 and V is TRBV12-3 or TRBV12-4, with 7 bases aligning to TRBD1. V shed 5 bases, J shed 6 bases, and the junction held 1 base outside the gene matches. The length of the CDR3 is 12 residues. CDR3 amino acids: CASSRQGNEQFF. The DNA of the CDR3 is TGTGCCAGCAGTAGACAGGGCAATGAGCAGTTCTTC.

V is TRBV18 and J is TRBJ1-2; tentative D call: TRBD1 (5 bases). V gave up 2 bases and J gave up 2 bases, with 12 bases separating them. There are 15 residues in the CDR3. The V gene's germline CDR1 is KGHSH and CDR2 LQKENI. The CDR3: CASSPKGASNYGYTF. Written as DNA, the CDR3 is TGTGCCAGCTCACCAAAAGGGGCCAGCAACTATGGCTACACCTTC.

The V call is TRBV7-9, the J call TRBJ2-5; D gene uncertain. Germline loops: CDR1 SEHNR, CDR2 FQNEAQ (reference sequence). Trimming left V 5 bases short and J 5 bases short, with 9 bases between. The CDR3 contains 12 residues. The chain's CDR3 is CASSPPSETQYF. As DNA, the CDR3 is TGTGCCAGCAGCCCCCCTTCGGAGACCCAGTACTTC.

V is TRBV20-1 and J is TRBJ1-1, with D perhaps matching TRBD1 (5 bases). V was shortened by 5 bases and J by 7 bases, with 11 bases between the two germline ends. The CDR3 runs to 11 residues. Germline V gene data show CDR1 as DFQATT and CDR2 as SNEGSKA (reference sequence). The CDR3 nucleotides read TGCAGTGCTCCATCGGGGGTTGAAGCTTTCTTT. Encoded protein: CSAPSGVEAFF.

The genes are TRBV12-5 and TRBJ2-7; D is possibly TRBD1 (6 bases). From germline, CDR1 is LGHNT and CDR2 FRNRAP. This CDR3 has 13 residues. Trimming stripped 1 base from V and 6 bases from J, with 10 bases between. The CDR3 coding sequence is TGTGCTAGTGGTTTGGACCCAGGGGCCGAGCAGTACTTC. Its protein product is CASGLDPGAEQYF.

The chain links TRBV2 to TRBJ2-5, with D possibly TRBD2 on 6 matching bases. Trimming left V 3 bases short and J 4 bases short, with 12 bases between. Germline V gene data show CDR1 as SNHLY and CDR2 as FYNNEI. The CDR3 is made up of 14 amino acids. The CDR3 sequence: CASSEIQGGETQYF. The CDR3 bases are TGTGCCAGCAGTGAGATTCAGGGAGGAGAGACCCAGTACTTC.

The chain carries TRBV10-3 and TRBJ2-7, with 8 bases lining up with TRBD2. Trimming removed 7 bases from V and 0 bases from J; junction bases left unmatched: 8. The CDR3 has 15 amino acids. Germline assignment: CDR1 ENHRY and CDR2 SYGVKD. CDR3 in amino acids: CAITGGTSGSYEQYF. The DNA of the CDR3 is TGTGCCATCACCGGGGGAACTAGCGGCTCCTACGAGCAGTACTTC.

J is TRBJ1-2 and V is TRBV4-1; D remains ambiguous. The CDR3 consists of 15 residues. Trimming took 0 bases from V and 7 from J, leaving 15 bases between them. Germline V gene lookup returns CDR1 MGHRA and CDR2 YSYEKL. Here the CDR3 reads CASSQDNRGDIGYTF. The CDR3 region has the DNA TGCGCCAGCAGCCAAGATAACCGAGGAGATATTGGCTACACCTTC.

CDR3 coding DNA: TGTGCCAGCAGCTTAGTATCGAGCGGCGGGACAGATACGCAGTATTTT. Amino acids: CASSLVSSGGTDTQYF. The gene calls are TRBV11-2 and TRBJ2-3, with D perhaps matching TRBD2 (5 bases). Trimming pared 1 base from V and 3 bases from J, leaving 14 bases between. The CDR3 length is 16 residues. Germline V CDR1 and CDR2: SGHAT, FQNNGV.

A few counts support this clone. This rearrangement joins TRBV7-9 to TRBJ1-1; the D gene is possibly TRBD1 (5 bases). Per germline, CDR1 SEHNR and CDR2 FQNEAQ (reference sequence). This CDR3 region has 13 residues. Trimming cost V 5 bases and J 2 bases, with 9 bases left between them. The chain's CDR3 is CASSPQENTEAFF. CDR3 bases: TGTGCCAGCAGCCCACAGGAAAACACTGAAGCTTTCTTT.

The J gene is TRBJ2-7, the V gene TRBV4-1; D gene unclear. The germline gives CDR1 MGHRA, CDR2 YSYEKL. The V and J ends lost 0 bases and 3 bases respectively, with 9 bases between them. The CDR3 has 14 residues. The CDR3 DNA reads as TGCGCCAGCAGCCAAGATCGCGGTTACTACGAGCAGTACTTC. This encodes CASSQDRGYYEQYF.